This T cell receptor beta chain appears in the sequencing data of a study of control samples from healthy donors and cancer patients. The CDR3 runs to 13 residues. Germline V gene lookup returns CDR1 GTSNPN and CDR2 SVGIG (reference sequence). V gave up 4 bases and J gave up 7 bases, with 16 bases separating them. The repertoire was sequenced with immunoSEQ multiplex PCR; TCRdb's copy has only in-frame clones and lacks some. The top ten clones hold approximately 0.97% of a sample with about 160,000 clones, 96% of them seen once. This TCR derives from a woman aged 25 to 39 in good health. The V gene is TRBV30, the J gene TRBJ1-1; D may be TRBD1 (6 bases). Source material: blood. The CDR3 nucleotides are TGTGCCTGGAAGGGGGGCGGACATATTGAAGCTTTCTTT. It translates to CAWKGGGHIEAFF.